This T cell receptor (beta chain) was obtained from a study of T cell repertoires in cytomegalovirus infection. This clonotype came up many times. The ends were cut back, 6 bases at V and 0 bases at J, with 11 bases in the middle. The CDR3 length is 14 residues. In TCRdb, the reads were re-called with MiXCR into one record per CDR3 protein. The data contain approximately 400,000 distinct CDR3 sequences, 30% to 40% of them seen just once; the ten biggest clones take up around 13%. This chain links TRBV12-3 or TRBV12-4 with TRBJ1-1; D uncertain. Material for sequencing was PBMCs. The TCR comes from a human donor in good health (CMV status not recorded). Some clones in this sample may be carry-over from other donors' samples. In DNA, the CDR3 is TGTGCCAGCAGCCGACGGGATTTGAACACTGAAGCTTTCTTT. Its translation is CASSRRDLNTEAFF.